This T cell receptor (beta chain) was sequenced during a study of T cells in Graves' hyperthyroidism and ophthalmopathy. Study context: Blood from the periphery was taken at initial diagnosis, before any treatment. Study findings and constraints: Ophthalmopathy could be told apart from stable hyperthyroidism with a 13 V-J model.

For ophthalmopathy patients, the Clinical Activity Score was at least 3 and the NOSPECS grade at least 4; duration was under 3 months. This clonotype has only a few counts. Its antigen is as yet unknown. This CDR3 contains 15 residues. CDR1 and CDR2 from the germline V gene are SGHVS and FQNEAQ. V lost 2 bases and J lost 1; bases outside the gene matches: 4. RNA transcripts yielded amplified TCR beta CDR3 regions. Using the HTBI primer set, a first-round RT-PCR was run on the TCR CDR3. MiXCR was run by TCRdb on the multiplex PCR reads, yielding one entry per CDR3 protein. The repertoire holds around 300,000 distinct CDR3 sequences, roughly an eighth seen once, with about 37% in the top ten.

The clonotype originates from a woman aged 40 to 50 with Graves' ophthalmopathy. The rearrangement links TRBV7-8 to TRBJ1-1; 7 nucleotides line up with TRBD1. The specimen sequenced was blood. The CDR3 is CASSLFSGGNTEAFF. The CDR3 DNA reads TGTGCCAGCAGCTTATTTTCAGGGGGGAACACTGAAGCTTTCTTT.